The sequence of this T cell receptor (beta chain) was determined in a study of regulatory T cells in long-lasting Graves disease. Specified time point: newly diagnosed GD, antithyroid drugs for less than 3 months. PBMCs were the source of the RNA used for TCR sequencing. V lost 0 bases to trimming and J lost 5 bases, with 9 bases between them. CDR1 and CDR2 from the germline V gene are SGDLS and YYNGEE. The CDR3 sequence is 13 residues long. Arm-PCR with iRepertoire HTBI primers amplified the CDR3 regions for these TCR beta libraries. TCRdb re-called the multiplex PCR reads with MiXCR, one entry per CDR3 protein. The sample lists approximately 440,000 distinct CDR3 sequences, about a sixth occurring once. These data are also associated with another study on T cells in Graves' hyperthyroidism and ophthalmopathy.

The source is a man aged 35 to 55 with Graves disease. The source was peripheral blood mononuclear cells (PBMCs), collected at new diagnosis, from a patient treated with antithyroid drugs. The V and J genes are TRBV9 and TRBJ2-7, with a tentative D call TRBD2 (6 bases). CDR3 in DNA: TGTGCCAGCAGCGTAGACTCGGGAGACGAGCAGTACTTC. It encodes CASSVDSGDEQYF.